One T cell receptor (beta chain) is described in this entry. By sample share, this clonotype is medium-sized (0.01 to 0.1%). Its recognized antigen is unknown. No base-level quality is on record; no much larger clone is a single base apart. The meaning of the sample's time point label: patch test 1, 2 weeks after DPC sensitization. The treatment or condition label corresponds to: therapeutic diphenylcyclopropenone sensitization with weekly scalp DPC. Blood at each patch-test visit was drawn before the patch test was applied. Eligible patients were aged 18 to 70, diagnosed with alopecia, deemed suitable for DPC therapy, and excluded if pregnant. Total RNA was extracted from unfractionated whole blood collected in Tempus Blood RNA tubes. This sample is part of a study of human T cells and chemical hapten exposure (dated by TCRdb to about 2021). In terms of the full investigation: For sensitization, 2% DPC in acetone was applied to a roughly 2 cm by roughly 2 cm area of upper inner arm skin. Throughout the study period of around 25 weeks, patients also received therapeutic DPC doses to the scalp every week. Patch testing was performed on the upper back with Finn chambers containing 0.01% DPC, and the patch tests were scored after 6 days according to International Contact Dermatitis Research Group standards. The mostly female patient cohort included alopecia areata with under or over 50% scalp involvement, alopecia totalis and alopecia universalis. The libraries were sequenced as a pool, and the TCR yield per sample differed mostly because of small variations in library volumes within the pool. Peripheral blood TCR repertoire changes were tracked in vivo in alopecia patients during primary and secondary sensitization to the hapten diphenylcyclopropenone (DPC). Patient blood was sampled pre-sensitization (week 0) and at 2, 6 and about 24 weeks after DPC sensitization. For TCR sequencing, blood came from approximately 29 alopecia patients at anywhere from one to four time points (pre-sensitization, 2, 6 and 24 weeks).

The library was built by means of RACE. The sequencer listed for this sample is NextSeq 500. During library preparation, unique molecular identifiers were attached to individual cDNA molecules so that TCRs could be counted in a quantitative, reproducible way. For every blood RNA sample, sequencing covered both the TCR alpha and TCR beta chains. Turning to the authors' computational methods: The median number of TCRs per sample was roughly 100,000, ranging from about 20,000 to 690,600. The Decombinator software suite was used to annotate V, J and CDR3 in the TCR reads. For PS versus PT1 abundance plots, all samples were subsampled to the same number of TCRs (28,000). TCRs were defined as expanded if absent before sensitization and observed at least eight times at the 2-week time point. TCRdb reprocessed the public reads (quality trimming at Q25 with fastp, clone calling with MiXCR) and kept in-frame beta chains. Each entry merges the rows of one CDR3 protein and shows their most common DNA and genes. What appears here as the V and J calls and clone size reflects TCRdb's work, not the paper's. The sample records over 45,000 distinct CDR3 sequences, 9.3% of which are singletons. The ten largest clones take up about an eighth of the sample.

Beyond this particular receptor, the publication reports: After repeated subsampling, changes were observed in the strength of the expansion versus patch-test correlation and in the threshold at which the correlation became significant. The number of PT1 expanded TCRs positively correlated with patch test score, significant at thresholds 8, 16 and 32 but not 4. Significantly more large CDR3 similarity clusters were formed by expanded TCRs than by pre-sensitization or healthy control sets, consistent with antigen-driven responses. All patients had alopecia, a presumed autoimmune disease, so their immune response might differ from that of healthy individuals. The number of TCRs above 1 in 1000 frequency did not change with DPC sensitization; there was no evidence of global repertoire structure alterations.

The CDR1 and CDR2 encoded by the germline V gene are KGHDR and SFDVKD. Measured from the cysteine to the phenylalanine, the CDR3 is 18 residues long. The kept DNA is CDR3 alone, 54 bases in frame from the first base. V is reduced by 1 base and J by 1 base, leaving a spacing of 15 bases between them. The sequenced sample was whole blood, obtained in connection with sensitization to the hapten diphenylcyclopropenone (DPC). This clonotype originated in a middle-aged woman with alopecia areata. Some clones in this sample may be carry-over from other donors' samples. This sequence uses TRBV24-1 and TRBJ2-2, with TRBD1 tentatively as D gene (5 bases match). At the DNA level, the sequence is TGTGCCACCAGTGATTTTGACACTACGACAGAGAACACCGGGGAGCTGTTTTTT. Its protein reads: CATSDFDTTTENTGELFF.